The 18 T cell receptor beta chains listed next were all sequenced from one sample in a study of T cell changes during pregnancy in multiple sclerosis (dated by TCRdb to about 2019). Library preparation was by the immunoSEQ multiplex PCR assay. TCRdb limited this immuneACCESS table to in-frame rearrangements with V and J called. A share of clones is missing; checked studies link under half to unresolved V genes, and the rest is unexplained. The sample yields fewer than 75,000 clones; around 90% were counted once. The ten largest account for around 3.5% of the sample. The input for sequencing was peripheral blood, taken after pregnancy. Receptors originate from a female donor in good health, enrolled as a control in a pregnancy study.

This chain joins TRBV18 and TRBJ2-3; 10 bases fit TRBD2. The germline V gene encodes CDR1 KGHSH and CDR2 LQKENI. V lost 0 bases to trimming and J lost 5 bases; unmatched junction nucleotides: 11. CDR3 length equals 18 residues. The CDR3 protein is CASSPPVALAGAGDTQYF. The CDR3 DNA reads TGTGCCAGCTCACCACCGGTGGCTCTAGCGGGAGCGGGAGATACGCAGTATTTT.

J is TRBJ2-7 and V is TRBV9; TRBD1 agrees at 8 bases. There are 15 residues in the CDR3. V was clipped by 4 bases and J by 1 base; unmatched bases: 7. Germline CDR1 SGDLS, CDR2 YYNGEE. CDR3 loop: CASSPPGTGSYEQYF. The CDR3 coding sequence is TGTGCCAGCAGCCCCCCCGGGACAGGATCCTACGAGCAGTACTTC.

The V and J genes are TRBV5-1 and TRBJ2-1, with 13 bases identical to TRBD2. Looked up from germline, CDR1 is SGHRS and CDR2 is YFSETQ. V dropped 0 bases and J dropped 8; count of bases not matched to a gene: 8. This CDR3 spans 17 amino acids. The CDR3 DNA reads TGCGCCAGCAGCTTGGGACTAGCGGGAGGTCAGGAGGATGAGCAGTTCTTC. Protein product: CASSLGLAGGQEDEQFF.

The CDR3 nucleotides read TGTGCCAGCAGCCTGGGGCAGGGCGATAATTCACCCCTCCACTTT. It translates to CASSLGQGDNSPLHF. The gene calls are TRBV7-2 and TRBJ1-6; a weak D match, TRBD1 (5 bases). The germline V gene has CDR1 SGHTA and CDR2 FQGNSA. The CDR3 length is 15 residues. V lost 5 bases to trimming and J lost 5 bases, with 13 bases between them.

The chain recombines TRBV4-1 with TRBJ2-1; 7 positions agree with TRBD2. The CDR3 consists of 15 residues. Germline values: CDR1 MGHRA, CDR2 YSYEKL. After removal of 0 bases from V and 6 bases from J, the junction contained 5 bases not matched to a gene. This CDR3 is CASSQENGRINEQFF. In DNA, the CDR3 is TGCGCCAGCAGCCAAGAAAACGGGAGGATCAATGAGCAGTTCTTC.

The chain recombines TRBV6-5 with TRBJ2-7; 8 bases fit TRBD1. In germline, CDR1 is MNHEY, CDR2 SVGAGI. The J segment lost 5 bases and the V segment lost 6 bases, leaving 9 bases of the junction unmatched. CDR3 size: 14 residues. The CDR3, as DNA: TGTGCCAGCAGCCCCTCAGGGGGCCGTAACGAGCAGTACTTC. Translation gives CASSPSGGRNEQYF.

The chain uses TRBV28 and TRBJ1-3, with D unresolved. The CDR3 has 14 amino acids. CDR1 and CDR2 from the germline V gene are MDHEN and SYDVKM. V dropped 6 bases and J dropped 0 bases, with 9 bases sitting between them. The CDR3, as DNA: TGTGCCAGCAGCTTCAGGTCCTCTGGAAACACCATATATTTT. It yields the protein CASSFRSSGNTIYF.

V is TRBV14 and J is TRBJ1-2; D is unresolved. V was trimmed by 5 bases and J by 4 bases, leaving 14 bases between them. The CDR3 has 14 amino acids. Germline-derived CDR1 and CDR2 are SGHDN and FVKESK. In nucleotides, the CDR3 is TGTGCCAGCAGCGCTGAGGGATTCCTCTATGGCTACACCTTC. Protein product: CASSAEGFLYGYTF.

This rearrangement joins TRBV5-4 to TRBJ1-4; the D gene is possibly TRBD1 (5 bases). Germline V CDR1 and CDR2: SGHNT, YYREEE (reference sequence). Trimming removed 3 bases at V and 2 bases at J, with 17 bases between. This CDR3 has 17 amino acids. As DNA, the CDR3 is TGTGCCAGCAGCTCCTTGGGGAGGGGCCCTACTAATGAAAAACTGTTTTTT. It translates to CASSSLGRGPTNEKLFF.

The J gene is TRBJ1-3, the V gene TRBV19; 7 positions match TRBD1. Germline V gene sequence: CDR1 LNHDA, CDR2 SQIVND (reference sequence). Trimming took 8 bases from V and 8 from J; bases not matched to a gene: 15. This CDR3 comprises 15 residues. DNA of the CDR3: TGTGCCAGTTGGGACAGCAACCCTGGTGCGGACACCATATATTTT. This gives the protein CASWDSNPGADTIYF.

The gene calls are TRBV7-2 and TRBJ2-2; a weak D match, TRBD1 (6 bases). The CDR3 has 14 amino acids. From germline, CDR1 is SGHTA and CDR2 FQGNSA. Trimming removed 5 bases at V and 4 bases at J, with 11 bases between. In DNA, the CDR3 is TGTGCCAGCAGCGCGACAGGTTTCACCGGGGAGCTGTTTTTT. It codes for CASSATGFTGELFF.

The V and J genes are TRBV19 and TRBJ2-3; 8 bases fit TRBD2. The CDR3 length is 15 residues. Germline assignment: CDR1 LNHDA and CDR2 SQIVND (reference sequence). V dropped 10 bases and J dropped 1; count of bases not matched to a gene: 10. This CDR3 is CATRPGLGGTDTQYF. In DNA form, the CDR3 reads TGTGCCACACGACCGGGACTAGGGGGCACAGATACGCAGTATTTT.

The genes are TRBV18 and TRBJ1-1; unclear D gene. The CDR3 loop spans 16 amino acids. Germline V gene lookup returns CDR1 KGHSH and CDR2 LQKENI. V lost 2 bases, J lost 0 bases, and 13 bases lay in between. The CDR3 reads CASSPNPWTLNTEAFF. The CDR3 DNA reads TGTGCCAGCTCACCAAACCCTTGGACTCTGAACACTGAAGCTTTCTTT.

A single count supports this clone. This rearrangement joins TRBV18 to TRBJ2-3; 7 bases line up with TRBD1. V was pared by 1 base and J by 3 bases, with 4 bases of the junction left unmatched. This CDR3 contains 15 residues. CDR1 and CDR2 from the germline V gene are KGHSH and LQKENI. CDR3 residues: CASSPLTGKTDTQYF. In DNA form, the CDR3 reads TGTGCCAGCTCACCACTGACAGGGAAGACAGATACGCAGTATTTT. The full variable domain, rest sourced from reference TRBV18 and TRBJ2-3, is NAGVMQNPRHLVRRRGQEARLRCSPMKGHSHVYWYRQLPEEGLKFMVYLQKENIIDESGMPKERFSAEFPKEGPSILRIQQVVRGDSAAYFCASSPLTGKTDTQYFGPGTRLTVL.

The chain couples TRBV11-2 to TRBJ2-7, with TRBD2 matching 8 bases. CDR1 SGHAT and CDR2 FQNNGV come from the germline V gene. The CDR3 extends over 14 amino acids. V lost 5 bases, J lost 3 bases, and 6 bases stayed unmatched. CDR3 in DNA: TGTGCCAGCAGCCCGGGAGGGGTGCACTACGAGCAGTACTTC. It is translated as CASSPGGVHYEQYF. Based on the CDR3 plus reference TRBV11-2 and TRBJ2-7, the full variable domain is EAGVAQSPRYKIIEKRQSVAFWCNPISGHATLYWYQQILGQGPKLLIQFQNNGVVDDSQLPKDRFSAERLKGVDSTLKIQPAKLEDSAVYLCASSPGGVHYEQYFGPGTRLTVT.

This rearrangement joins TRBV28 to TRBJ2-7, with 14 bases identical to TRBD2. The CDR3 covers 18 residues. Germline CDR1 and CDR2: MDHEN and SYDVKM. V gave up 2 bases and J gave up 5 bases; unmatched junction bases: 11. CDR3: CASSLPGGLAGERDEQYF. The CDR3, as DNA: TGTGCCAGCAGTTTACCCGGGGGACTAGCGGGAGAGCGCGACGAGCAGTACTTC.

The rearrangement joins TRBV6-9 to TRBJ1-6; D remains unclear. The CDR3 runs 21 residues. V dropped 1 base and J dropped 0 bases, with 22 bases sitting between them. CDR1 and CDR2 (germline): MNHGY, SVAAGI. The CDR3 sequence is CASSYCIRRDSRSSYNSPLHF. The CDR3 DNA sequence: TGTGCCAGCAGTTATTGCATCAGACGCGACTCTCGGAGCTCCTATAATTCACCCCTCCACTTT.

Written as DNA, the CDR3 is TGTGCCAGCAGCTGGGACAGAGCCTTTAACTATGGCTACACCTTC. Its translation is CASSWDRAFNYGYTF. The chain uses TRBV5-4 and TRBJ1-2, with TRBD1 matching over 7 bases. CDR1 is SGHNT and CDR2 is YYREEE in the germline V gene (reference sequence). This CDR3 region has 15 residues. Trimming removed 3 bases from V and 1 base from J; junction bases left unmatched: 6.